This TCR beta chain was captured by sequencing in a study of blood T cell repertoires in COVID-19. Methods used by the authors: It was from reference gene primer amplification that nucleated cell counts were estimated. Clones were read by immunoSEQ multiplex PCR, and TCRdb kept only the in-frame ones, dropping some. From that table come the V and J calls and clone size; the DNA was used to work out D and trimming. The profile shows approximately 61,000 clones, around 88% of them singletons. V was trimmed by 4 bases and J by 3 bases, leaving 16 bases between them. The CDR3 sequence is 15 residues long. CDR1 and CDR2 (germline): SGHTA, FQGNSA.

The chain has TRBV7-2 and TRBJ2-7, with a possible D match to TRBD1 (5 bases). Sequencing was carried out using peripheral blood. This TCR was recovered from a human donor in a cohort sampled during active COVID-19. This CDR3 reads CASSYSWQGLYEQYF. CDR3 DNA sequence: TGTGCCAGCAGCTATTCCTGGCAGGGCCTCTACGAGCAGTACTTC. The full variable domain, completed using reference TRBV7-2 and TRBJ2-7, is GAGVSQSPSNKVTEKGKDVELRCDPISGHTALYWYRQSLGQGLEFLIYFQGNSAPDKSGLPSDRFSAERTGGSVSTLTIQRTQQEDSAVYLCASSYSWQGLYEQYFGPGTRLTVT.